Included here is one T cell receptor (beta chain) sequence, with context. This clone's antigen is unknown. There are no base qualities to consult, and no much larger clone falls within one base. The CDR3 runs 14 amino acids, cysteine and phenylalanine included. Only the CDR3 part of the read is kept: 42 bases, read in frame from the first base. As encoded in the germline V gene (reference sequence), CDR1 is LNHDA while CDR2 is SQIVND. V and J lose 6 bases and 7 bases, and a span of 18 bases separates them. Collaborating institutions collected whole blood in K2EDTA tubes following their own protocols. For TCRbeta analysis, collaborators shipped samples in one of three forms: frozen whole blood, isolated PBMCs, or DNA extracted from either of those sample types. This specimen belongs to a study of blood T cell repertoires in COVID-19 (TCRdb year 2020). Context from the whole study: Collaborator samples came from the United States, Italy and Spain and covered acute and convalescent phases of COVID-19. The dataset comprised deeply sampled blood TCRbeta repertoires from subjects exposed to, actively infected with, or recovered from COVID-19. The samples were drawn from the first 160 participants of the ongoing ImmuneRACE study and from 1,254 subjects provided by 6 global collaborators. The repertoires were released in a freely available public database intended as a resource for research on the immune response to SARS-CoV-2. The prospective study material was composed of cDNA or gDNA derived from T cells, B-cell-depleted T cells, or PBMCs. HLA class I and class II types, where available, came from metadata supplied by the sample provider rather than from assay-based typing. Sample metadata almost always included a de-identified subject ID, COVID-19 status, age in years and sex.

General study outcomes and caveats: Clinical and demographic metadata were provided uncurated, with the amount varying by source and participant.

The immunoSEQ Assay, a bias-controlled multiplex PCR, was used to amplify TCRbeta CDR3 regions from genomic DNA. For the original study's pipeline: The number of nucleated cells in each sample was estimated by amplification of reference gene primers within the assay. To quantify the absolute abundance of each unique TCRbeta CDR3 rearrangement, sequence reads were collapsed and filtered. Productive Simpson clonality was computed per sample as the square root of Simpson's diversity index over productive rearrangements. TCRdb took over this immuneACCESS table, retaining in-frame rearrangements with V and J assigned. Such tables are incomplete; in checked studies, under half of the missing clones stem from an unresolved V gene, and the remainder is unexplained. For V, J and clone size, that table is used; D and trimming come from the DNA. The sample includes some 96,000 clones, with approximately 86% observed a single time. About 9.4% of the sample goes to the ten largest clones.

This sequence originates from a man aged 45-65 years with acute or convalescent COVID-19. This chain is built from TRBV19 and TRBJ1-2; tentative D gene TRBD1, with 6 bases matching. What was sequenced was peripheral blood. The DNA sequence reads TGTGCCAGTAGATCACAGGGAGAGGTGGTTGGCTACACCTTC. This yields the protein CASRSQGEVVGYTF.